The 12 T cell receptor beta chains given below trace back to one sample, sequenced in a study of identical twins. From the 5' RACE reads, TCRdb called clonotypes with MiXCR, one entry per CDR3 protein. This sample has around 510,000 distinct CDR3 sequences, with about 13% found just once. These sequences were also reported in another study, on yellow fever vaccine responses in identical twins.

The sequenced sample was CD4+ T cells sorted from blood. These receptors all stem from a woman aged 18-29 years in good health.

This clonotype appeared a few times. The chain is built from TRBV29-1 and TRBJ2-1; 10 bases align to TRBD2. V trimming: 7 bases; J trimming: 4 bases; junction bases outside the gene matches: 19. This CDR3 is 18 amino acids long. The V gene's germline CDR1 is SQVTM and CDR2 ANQGSEA. The CDR3 sequence is CSASYSRRLAGVYNEQFF. The CDR3 DNA follows: TGCAGCGCCTCGTACTCTCGTCGGCTAGCGGGGGTATACAATGAGCAGTTCTTC.

The chain has TRBV29-1 and TRBJ2-7, with 11 bases identical to TRBD1. The CDR3 extends over 16 amino acids. J lost 3 bases, V lost 5 bases, and 12 bases had no gene match. Germline-derived CDR1 and CDR2 are SQVTM and ANQGSEA. In DNA form, the CDR3 reads TGCAGCGTTAGTCCCGGGACAGGGGGGCATGTCTACGAGCAGTACTTC. Protein sequence: CSVSPGTGGHVYEQYF.

The V call is TRBV20-1, the J call TRBJ2-3; 7 bases fit TRBD2. CDR3 length: 15 residues. With 6 bases clipped from V and 0 bases from J, the junction kept 9 bases outside the gene matches. CDR1 and CDR2 (germline): DFQATT, SNEGSKA (reference sequence). The CDR3 region is CSALYLAVSTDTQYF. CDR3 coding DNA: TGCAGTGCCTTGTATCTAGCGGTTAGCACAGATACGCAGTATTTT.

The CDR3 loop is CASSNPGGLGPGELFF. For the CDR3, the DNA is TGTGCCAGCAGCAACCCAGGGGGTCTAGGACCCGGGGAGCTGTTTTTT. This chain links TRBV13 with TRBJ2-2; 7 nucleotides line up with TRBD1. Germline V gene data show CDR1 as PRHDT and CDR2 as FYEKMQ (reference sequence). CDR3 length equals 16 residues. V gave up 5 bases and J gave up 6 bases; unmatched junction bases: 12.

This clonotype was detected a few times. This CDR3 reads CASSLGSGITGELFF. Written as DNA, the CDR3 is TGCGCCAGCAGCTTGGGATCTGGGATCACCGGGGAGCTGTTTTTT. The V call is TRBV5-1, the J call TRBJ2-2, with unresolved D. CDR1 and CDR2 (germline): SGHRS, YFSETQ. This CDR3 region has 15 residues. Trimming pared 0 bases from V and 4 bases from J, leaving 10 bases between.

This clonotype was recorded a few times. The genes are TRBV4-1 and TRBJ2-5; D unresolved. CDR1 and CDR2 (germline): MGHRA, YSYEKL. Trimming stripped 1 base from V and 1 base from J, with 10 bases between. There are 15 residues in the CDR3. CDR3 protein: CASSQVRQSQETQYF. DNA of the CDR3: TGCGCCAGCAGCCAAGTGAGGCAGTCCCAAGAGACCCAGTACTTC.

This sequence joins TRBV7-6 and TRBJ2-2; 7 bases map to TRBD1. The junction had 7 bases not matched to a gene; V was cut back by 2 bases and J by 4 bases. The CDR3 is 16 residues long. Germline loops: CDR1 SGHVS, CDR2 FNYEAQ. In DNA, the CDR3 is TGTGCCAGCAGCTTATTTATGGGACAGCTCACCGGGGAGCTGTTTTTT. This translates into CASSLFMGQLTGELFF. Full variable domain (missing parts from reference TRBV7-6 and TRBJ2-2): GAGVSQSPRYKVTKRGQDVALRCDPISGHVSLYWYRQALGQGPEFLTYFNYEAQQDKSGLPNDRFSAERPEGSISTLTIQRTEQRDSAMYRCASSLFMGQLTGELFFGEGSRLTVL.

This clonotype was detected only a few times. Possible read error: a much larger clone is one base away. The rearrangement links TRBV4-1 to TRBJ2-3; 13 nucleotides agree with TRBD2. This CDR3 region has 17 residues. Germline CDR1 reads MGHRA; CDR2 reads YSYEKL. V gave up 4 bases and J gave up 0 bases; unmatched junction bases: 4. The CDR3 reads CASSRAGLAGSTDTQYF. CDR3 bases: TGCGCCAGCAGCCGAGCGGGACTAGCGGGAAGCACAGATACGCAGTATTTT.

This CDR3 is CASTPRERERGETQYF. CDR3 in DNA: TGTGCCAGCACCCCCCGTGAACGGGAGAGGGGGGAGACCCAGTACTTC. The chain couples TRBV21-1 to TRBJ2-5; TRBD1 is the table's D call, not checked against the DNA. TRBV21-1 is flagged as a pseudogene. CDR3 length: 16 residues.

This clonotype was detected a few times. This sequence joins TRBV5-1 and TRBJ2-2; D unclear. The CDR3 runs to 12 residues. Between the trimmed V and J ends, which lost 2 bases and 6 bases, there was a span of 5 bases. CDR1 and CDR2 from the germline V gene are SGHRS and YFSETQ. CDR3 amino acids: CASSFSPGELFF. CDR3 DNA sequence: TGCGCCAGCAGCTTCTCACCCGGGGAGCTGTTTTTT. The complete variable domain, with remaining parts taken from reference TRBV5-1 and TRBJ2-2, reads KAGVTQTPRYLIKTRGQQVTLSCSPISGHRSVSWYQQTPGQGLQFLFEYFSETQRNKGNFPGRFSGRQFSNSRSEMNVSTLELGDSALYLCASSFSPGELFFGEGSRLTVL.

V usage is TRBV6-1 and J usage is TRBJ1-2, with TRBD1 matching 8 bases. CDR3 length equals 16 residues. V lost 11 bases, J lost 8 bases, and 22 bases stayed unmatched. The germline V gene encodes CDR1 MNHNS and CDR2 SASEGT. CDR3 coding DNA: TGTGCCGCGCGGCCCGAAGGACAGGGACGATTGGGCGGCTACACCTTC. Protein product: CAARPEGQGRLGGYTF.

This clonotype has more than one count but fewer than ten. CDR3 sequence: CASSYGGQAYYEQYF. In nucleotides, the CDR3 is TGTGCCAGCAGTTACGGTGGCCAAGCCTACTACGAGCAGTACTTC. V and J are TRBV28 and TRBJ2-7; no clear D gene. There are 15 residues in the CDR3. Trimming shortened V by 4 bases and J by 3 bases, and 16 bases separated the two germline ends. CDR1 and CDR2 from the germline V gene are MDHEN and SYDVKM.